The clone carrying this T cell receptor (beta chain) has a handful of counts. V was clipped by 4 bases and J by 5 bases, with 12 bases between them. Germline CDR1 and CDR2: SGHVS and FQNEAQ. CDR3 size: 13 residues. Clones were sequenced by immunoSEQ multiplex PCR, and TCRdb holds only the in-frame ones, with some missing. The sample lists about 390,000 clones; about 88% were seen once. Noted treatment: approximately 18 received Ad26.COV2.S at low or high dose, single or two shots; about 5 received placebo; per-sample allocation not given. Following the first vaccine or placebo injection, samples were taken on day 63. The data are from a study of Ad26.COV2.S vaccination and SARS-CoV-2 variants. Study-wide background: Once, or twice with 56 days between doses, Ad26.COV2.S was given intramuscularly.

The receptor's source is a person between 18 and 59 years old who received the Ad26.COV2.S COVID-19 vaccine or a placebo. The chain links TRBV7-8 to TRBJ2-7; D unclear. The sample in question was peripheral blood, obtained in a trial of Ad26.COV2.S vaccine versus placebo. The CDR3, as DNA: TGTGCCAGCAGCTCCCTAGGTTATCACGAGCAGTACTTC. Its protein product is CASSSLGYHEQYF.